The 27 T cell receptor beta chains below all came from one sample that was sequenced in a study of human versus mouse CDR3 diversity and MHC coevolution. Measured with immunoSEQ multiplex PCR; TCRdb has only the in-frame clones, and not every one. The table records tens of thousands of clones, about 94% of them present only once. Source material: naive CD4+ T cells from blood. Subset given: CD45RO-negative CD62L-positive naive CD4 T cells. These receptors originate from a person aged 55 to 75 in good health.

The V and J genes are TRBV28 and TRBJ1-1; tentatively, D is TRBD1 (5 bases). The CDR3 contains 12 residues. Germline V CDR1 and CDR2: MDHEN, SYDVKM. V lost 6 bases and J lost 11, with 16 bases in between. The CDR3 nucleotides read TGTGCCAGCAGCACCTCCAGGGCTGGCGCTTTCTTT. Encoded protein: CASSTSRAGAFF. Variable domain in full (rest from reference TRBV28 and TRBJ1-1): DVKVTQSSRYLVKRTGEKVFLECVQDMDHENMFWYRQDPGLGLRLIYFSYDVKMKEKGDIPEGYSVSREKKERFSLILESASTNQTSMYLCASSTSRAGAFFGQGTRLTVV.

This clone was recorded only once. The chain combines TRBV29-1 with TRBJ2-3, with 10 positions matching TRBD2. The CDR3 has 15 residues. Germline V gene sequence: CDR1 SQVTM, CDR2 ANQGSEA. After removal of 3 bases from V and 5 bases from J, the junction contained 8 bases not matched to a gene. CDR3 amino acids: CSVDLASGSLDTQYF. The DNA of the CDR3 is TGCAGCGTTGACCTGGCTAGCGGGAGTCTAGATACGCAGTATTTT.

The chain couples TRBV5-6 to TRBJ2-5, with D perhaps TRBD1 (5 bases). This CDR3 is 13 amino acids long. Trimming took off 7 bases at V and 4 bases at J, with 14 bases between the two ends. Germline CDR1 and CDR2: SGHDT and YYEEEE. The CDR3 reads CASLWQGGETQYF. In DNA form, the CDR3 reads TGTGCCAGCCTTTGGCAGGGCGGAGAGACCCAGTACTTC.

The chain combines TRBV5-4 with TRBJ2-5; possible D gene TRBD1, 6 bases. Trimming removed 4 bases at V and 2 bases at J, with 15 bases between. The CDR3 has 15 residues. From germline, CDR1 is SGHNT and CDR2 YYREEE (reference sequence). DNA of the CDR3: TGTGCCAGCAGCCTTACTGGACAGCCTCAAGAGACCCAGTACTTC. It encodes CASSLTGQPQETQYF.

This sequence joins TRBV11-3 and TRBJ2-3; the D gene is possibly TRBD2 (6 bases). Germline values: CDR1 SGHNT, CDR2 YENEEA. V was clipped by 8 bases and J by 2 bases, with 14 bases between them. The CDR3 is made up of 14 amino acids. The CDR3 loop is CASQVGGSTDTQYF. The CDR3 bases are TGTGCCAGCCAAGTGGGAGGTTCCACAGATACGCAGTATTTT.

V usage is TRBV5-1 and J usage is TRBJ2-5; D may be TRBD2 (5 bases). Germline CDR1 reads SGHRS; CDR2 reads YFSETQ. The germline V and J ends were trimmed by 0 bases and 4 bases, with 13 bases remaining between them. The CDR3 sequence is 15 residues long. CDR3 in amino acids: CASSLEYGIGETQYF. The CDR3 DNA is TGCGCCAGCAGCTTGGAGTACGGGATTGGAGAGACCCAGTACTTC.

This clone appeared once. The V gene is TRBV5-1, the J gene TRBJ2-2; the D gene is possibly TRBD1 (6 bases). The CDR3 is made up of 14 amino acids. V lost 0 bases to trimming and J lost 7 bases, with 10 bases between them. From germline, CDR1 is SGHRS and CDR2 YFSETQ. This CDR3 is CASSLAGVGGELFF. The CDR3 DNA follows: TGCGCCAGCAGCTTGGCAGGGGTAGGCGGGGAGCTGTTTTTT.

J is TRBJ2-3 and V is TRBV9; 7 bases fit TRBD2. Losses at the gene ends were 5 bases for V and 0 bases for J; bases not matched to a gene: 6. Looked up from germline, CDR1 is SGDLS and CDR2 is YYNGEE. The CDR3 is made up of 15 amino acids. CDR3 residues: CASSFRRESTDTQYF. The CDR3 DNA sequence: TGTGCCAGCAGTTTCAGGCGGGAGAGCACAGATACGCAGTATTTT.

This chain joins TRBV5-4 and TRBJ2-5; possible D gene TRBD2, 5 bases. Germline CDR1 and CDR2: SGHNT and YYREEE (reference sequence). The CDR3 runs to 14 residues. Trimming stripped 0 bases from V and 7 bases from J, with 13 bases between. CDR3 in amino acids: CASSLVASRGTQYF. DNA for the CDR3: TGTGCCAGCAGCTTGGTTGCTAGCAGAGGGACCCAGTACTTC.

The chain couples TRBV7-3 to TRBJ2-5, with 12 bases identical to TRBD1. Germline trimming cut 2 bases from V and 4 bases from J; bases unmatched to any gene: 8. The CDR3 runs 17 residues. Germline V gene data show CDR1 as SGHTA and CDR2 as FQGTGA. CDR3 sequence reads: CASSLGPGTGGAETQYF. The CDR3 DNA reads as TGTGCCAGCAGCTTAGGACCCGGGACAGGGGGCGCAGAGACCCAGTACTTC.

This clone was seen only a few times. The CDR3 DNA sequence: TGCGCCAAGAAACAGGGCCCTGGGGACCGCTCTGGAAACACCATATATTTT. Encoded protein: CAKKQGPGDRSGNTIYF. V usage is TRBV10-1 and J usage is TRBJ1-3; D is possibly TRBD1 (6 bases). Per the germline V gene, CDR1 is WNHNN and CDR2 is SYGVQD (reference sequence). Trimming cost V 10 bases and J 0 bases, with 22 bases left between them. This CDR3 region has 17 residues.

The gene calls are TRBV6-5 and TRBJ1-2; D is uncertain. Germline CDR1 and CDR2: MNHEY and SVGAGI. The CDR3 loop spans 14 amino acids. The V end was cut by 6 bases, the J end by 0 bases, with 11 bases between. CDR3 loop: CASRAAGANYGYTF. The CDR3 nucleotides read TGTGCCAGCAGAGCGGCAGGAGCTAACTATGGCTACACCTTC.

The V and J genes are TRBV11-2 and TRBJ2-7, with no clear D. Germline V gives CDR1 SGHAT, CDR2 FQNNGV. Trimming cost V 1 base and J 0 bases, with 10 bases left between them. The CDR3 extends over 15 amino acids. In DNA form, the CDR3 reads TGTGCCAGCAGCTTAGCCGCGAAATACTCCTACGAGCAGTACTTC. It yields the protein CASSLAAKYSYEQYF.

J is TRBJ1-1 and V is TRBV30; 8 positions match TRBD1. This CDR3 region has 13 residues. The trim removed 3 bases at V and 3 bases at J, leaving 3 bases unmatched. Germline loops: CDR1 GTSNPN, CDR2 SVGIG (reference sequence). Written as DNA, the CDR3 is TGTGCCTGGAGAGAGGGACAGGACACTGAAGCTTTCTTT. Amino acid sequence: CAWREGQDTEAFF.

The gene calls are TRBV6-5 and TRBJ2-7, with 8 bases lining up with TRBD1. The germline V gene encodes CDR1 MNHEY and CDR2 SVGAGI. Trimming took 0 bases from V and 4 from J; bases not matched to a gene: 5. This CDR3 contains 15 residues. The CDR3 spells CASSYSGTGLYEQYF. The CDR3 DNA is TGTGCCAGCAGTTACTCGGGGACAGGCTTATACGAGCAGTACTTC.

The chain combines TRBV16 with TRBJ2-5; D is ambiguous. With 3 bases removed from V and 0 bases from J, the gap between germline ends came to 5 bases. Germline V gene sequence: CDR1 KGHSY, CDR2 FQNENV. This CDR3 spans 13 amino acids. This chain's CDR3 is CASSQGYQETQYF. Written as DNA, the CDR3 is TGTGCCAGCAGCCAGGGCTACCAAGAGACCCAGTACTTC.

This chain links TRBV7-6 with TRBJ2-7; 8 bases map to TRBD1. V was pared by 5 bases and J by 3 bases, with 12 bases of the junction left unmatched. Germline V CDR1 and CDR2: SGHVS, FNYEAQ. This CDR3 contains 16 residues. The CDR3 reads CASSLLRDRSNYEQYF. DNA for the CDR3: TGTGCCAGCAGCCTACTCCGGGACAGGTCGAACTACGAGCAGTACTTC. Full variable domain (missing parts from reference TRBV7-6 and TRBJ2-7): GAGVSQSPRYKVTKRGQDVALRCDPISGHVSLYWYRQALGQGPEFLTYFNYEAQQDKSGLPNDRFSAERPEGSISTLTIQRTEQRDSAMYRCASSLLRDRSNYEQYFGPGTRLTVT.

This chain links TRBV11-3 with TRBJ2-7; tentative D call: TRBD2 (6 bases). The CDR3 extends over 17 amino acids. V lost 5 bases to trimming and J lost 1 base, with 21 bases between them. Per the germline V gene, CDR1 is SGHNT and CDR2 is YENEEA. The CDR3 DNA reads as TGTGCCAGCAGCCCCCCTTCATGGGCAGGGACTTCCTACGAGCAGTACTTC. Encoded protein: CASSPPSWAGTSYEQYF.

This clone was picked up one time. The V call is TRBV5-1, the J call TRBJ1-5, with a weak D call TRBD1 (6 bases). Germline assignment: CDR1 SGHRS and CDR2 YFSETQ. This CDR3 has 15 amino acids. With 4 bases removed from V and 10 bases from J, the gap between germline ends came to 21 bases. The CDR3 DNA reads TGCGCCAGCAGCGAGTCCGGACAGTCAATCAGCCCCCAGCATTTT. Translating it yields CASSESGQSISPQHF.

The chain uses TRBV18 and TRBJ2-5; D may be TRBD1 (5 bases). Trimming stripped 2 bases from V and 3 bases from J, with 7 bases between. From germline, CDR1 is KGHSH and CDR2 LQKENI. The CDR3 runs 13 residues. The CDR3 DNA follows: TGTGCCAGCTCACCATTCAGGGAAGAGACCCAGTACTTC. Translated, it gives CASSPFREETQYF.

The chain carries TRBV4-1 and TRBJ1-4; D perhaps matches TRBD1 (5 bases). Germline V gene data show CDR1 as MGHRA and CDR2 as YSYEKL. The CDR3 covers 16 residues. V lost 0 bases to trimming and J lost 10 bases, with 18 bases between them. The CDR3 protein is CASSQDPDERGGKLFF. The CDR3 DNA reads TGCGCCAGCAGCCAAGATCCGGACGAACGGGGGGGAAAACTGTTTTTT.

This chain links TRBV7-8 with TRBJ2-7; TRBD2 agrees at 13 bases. The length of the CDR3 is 15 residues. The V gene's germline CDR1 is SGHVS and CDR2 FQNEAQ. V gave up 5 bases and J gave up 4 bases; unmatched junction bases: 5. As DNA, the CDR3 is TGTGCCAGCAGCCAGGGGACTAGCGGGATTTACGAGCAGTACTTC. Encoded protein: CASSQGTSGIYEQYF.

This chain links TRBV29-1 with TRBJ1-5; TRBD1 might be the D (6 bases). The V gene's germline CDR1 is SQVTM and CDR2 ANQGSEA. The CDR3 runs 12 residues. V was pared by 5 bases and J by 2 bases, with 7 bases between. The CDR3: CSVRQGNQPQHF. In nucleotides, the CDR3 is TGCAGCGTTCGACAGGGCAATCAGCCCCAGCATTTT.

The chain couples TRBV5-4 to TRBJ2-7; D perhaps matches TRBD1 (5 bases). Trimming cost V 0 bases and J 6 bases, with 13 bases left between them. CDR3 length: 14 residues. Germline V lookup: CDR1 SGHNT, CDR2 YYREEE (reference sequence). CDR3 region: CASSLVAGRGEQYF. The CDR3 region has the DNA TGTGCCAGCAGCTTGGTCGCAGGGCGAGGCGAGCAGTACTTC.

The chain has TRBV10-1 and TRBJ1-2; 12 nucleotides line up with TRBD1. Germline loops: CDR1 WNHNN, CDR2 SYGVQD (reference sequence). CDR3 size: 15 residues. V was clipped by 3 bases and J by 2 bases; unmatched bases: 1. Here the CDR3 reads CASSDGTGGNYGYTF. Written as DNA, the CDR3 is TGCGCCAGCAGTGACGGGACAGGGGGCAACTATGGCTACACCTTC.

The genes are TRBV5-1 and TRBJ2-3; 7 nucleotides align to TRBD2. The CDR3 extends over 16 amino acids. V was pared by 0 bases and J by 0 bases, with 4 bases of the junction left unmatched. CDR1 SGHRS and CDR2 YFSETQ come from the germline V gene. The CDR3 DNA reads TGCGCCAGCAGCTTGGCCAGGCGGGGGAGCACAGATACGCAGTATTTT. Translation gives CASSLARRGSTDTQYF.

The rearrangement uses TRBV10-2 and TRBJ2-2; D unresolved. V shed 7 bases and J shed 7 bases, with 22 bases lying between them. The CDR3 consists of 16 residues. Germline CDR1 WSHSY, CDR2 SAAADI. The CDR3 nucleotides are TGCGCCAGCACCTCGGTCCCCTTCGTTCTCGGCGGGGAGCTGTTTTTT. This translates into CASTSVPFVLGGELFF.